The 20 T cell receptor beta chains below all came from one sample that was sequenced in a study of technical replicates of blood from several donors. The repertoire was sequenced with immunoSEQ multiplex PCR; TCRdb's copy has only in-frame clones and lacks some. The table has approximately 65,000 clones, more than 75% seen once. The sequencing sample was made of PBMCs. The receptors stem from a human donor in good health. Some clones in this sample may be carry-over from other donors' samples.

CDR3 residues: CASSLDRGNTIYF. The CDR3 coding sequence is TGTGCCAGCAGCTTAGACAGGGGGAACACCATATATTTT. This sequence joins TRBV7-2 and TRBJ1-3; 8 positions match TRBD1. The germline V gene encodes CDR1 SGHTA and CDR2 FQGNSA. V was clipped by 1 base and J by 7 bases; unmatched bases: 0. This CDR3 spans 13 amino acids.

The chain is built from TRBV27 and TRBJ1-6; maybe TRBD1 (5 bases). The V gene lost 2 bases and the J gene lost 7 bases, with 12 bases spanning the gap. The CDR3 contains 15 residues. The V gene's germline CDR1 is MNHEY and CDR2 SMNVEV (reference sequence). CDR3 region: CASSLGALENSPLHF. The CDR3 DNA sequence: TGTGCCAGCAGTTTAGGGGCGTTAGAGAATTCACCCCTCCACTTT.

The chain employs TRBV5-8 and TRBJ2-3, with TRBD2 as a possible D gene (6 bases). The CDR3 is 14 residues long. CDR1 is SGHTS, CDR2 YDEGEE, per germline. V was pared by 0 bases and J by 7 bases, with 12 bases between. CDR3 protein: CASSLAGGSYTQYF. The CDR3 DNA is TGTGCCAGCAGCTTGGCCGGGGGTTCATATACGCAGTATTTT.

Comment on this clone: One junction end disagrees with the germline gene, perhaps due to a read error. The chain employs TRBV30 and TRBJ2-7, with D maybe TRBD1 (5 bases). CDR1 and CDR2 from the germline V gene are GTSNPN and SVGIG (reference sequence). The CDR3 loop spans 12 amino acids. CDR3 in amino acids: CAWNLGAYEQYF. The DNA of the CDR3 is TGTGCTTGGAACTTAGGGGCCTACGAGCAGTACTTC.

The chain couples TRBV29-1 to TRBJ1-2; a weak D match, TRBD1 (5 bases). The germline V and J ends were trimmed by 4 bases and 4 bases, with 16 bases remaining between them. The CDR3 contains 14 residues. Looked up from germline, CDR1 is SQVTM and CDR2 is ANQGSEA. The CDR3 DNA reads as TGCAGCGTTGGACAGCCGGAGGGGAGCTATGGCTACACCTTC. Translation gives CSVGQPEGSYGYTF.

The chain uses TRBV23-1 and TRBJ2-7, with a tentative D call TRBD1 (6 bases). TRBV23-1 is assigned to the ORF class and has an uncertain function. The CDR3 extends over 17 amino acids. V lost 4 bases and J 5 bases, leaving 24 bases between the germline ends. The CDR3 DNA sequence: TGCGCCAGCAGTCCCCCAGGCGGTGGCCAGGGGCACAACGAGCAGTACTTC. Translation gives CASSPPGGGQGHNEQYF.

The V and J genes are TRBV7-9 and TRBJ1-2; 9 bases are a match to TRBD1. Germline lookup yields CDR1 SEHNR and CDR2 FQNEAQ (reference sequence). The CDR3 is 15 amino acids. With 5 bases clipped from V and 8 bases from J, the junction kept 12 bases outside the gene matches. CDR3 residues: CASSPRDRVFVGYTF. The CDR3 DNA follows: TGTGCCAGCAGCCCCCGGGACAGGGTGTTCGTGGGCTACACCTTC.

In its sample, this clone was seen once. V usage is TRBV4-3 and J usage is TRBJ2-7; maybe TRBD1 (6 bases). Deletions cut 1 base from V and 2 bases from J, with 15 bases between. The CDR3 is 16 residues long. Germline CDR1 reads LGHNA; CDR2 reads YSLEER. Written as DNA, the CDR3 is TGCGCCAGCAGCCAAGTTGGTAAACAGGGAGCCTACGAGCAGTACTTC. Translation: CASSQVGKQGAYEQYF.

V usage is TRBV30 and J usage is TRBJ2-2; 9 bases match TRBD1. CDR1 and CDR2 (germline): GTSNPN, SVGIG (reference sequence). The trim removed 4 bases at V and 4 bases at J, leaving 7 bases unmatched. This CDR3 contains 15 residues. In DNA, the CDR3 is TGTGCCTGGATCAAGGAGACAGGGGGCACCGGGGAGCTGTTTTTT. Translated: CAWIKETGGTGELFF.

The gene calls are TRBV5-4 and TRBJ2-7; 9 bases map to TRBD1. Germline V gene data show CDR1 as SGHNT and CDR2 as YYREEE (reference sequence). The CDR3 length is 15 residues. The V and J ends lost 0 bases and 6 bases, in that order; junction bases with no gene match: 7. Here the CDR3 DNA reads TGTGCCAGCAGCTTGGGGGGGACAGGGACTACCGAGCAGTACTTC. It translates to CASSLGGTGTTEQYF.

The rearrangement links TRBV9 to TRBJ2-7, with D possibly matching TRBD1 (5 bases). This CDR3 has 15 amino acids. CDR1 and CDR2 from the germline V gene are SGDLS and YYNGEE. V shed 0 bases and J shed 7 bases, with 17 bases lying between them. The CDR3 is CASSVGESRVSEQYF. CDR3 nucleotides: TGTGCCAGCAGCGTAGGTGAGAGCAGGGTTAGTGAGCAGTACTTC.

V is TRBV7-2 and J is TRBJ1-3; D not certain. The CDR3 loop spans 15 amino acids. Trimming took 5 bases from V and 0 from J, leaving 11 bases between them. Germline V gives CDR1 SGHTA, CDR2 FQGNSA. The CDR3 loop reads CASSLTWASGNTIYF. CDR3 DNA sequence: TGTGCCAGCAGCCTCACTTGGGCCTCTGGAAACACCATATATTTT.

The gene calls are TRBV6-5 and TRBJ1-2, with D unclear. The CDR3 totals 13 residues. Germline-derived CDR1 and CDR2 are MNHEY and SVGAGI. Trimming shortened V by 6 bases and J by 6 bases, and 14 bases separated the two germline ends. The CDR3 spells CASSRDVVHGYTF. The CDR3 coding sequence is TGTGCCAGCAGCCGAGATGTGGTACATGGCTACACCTTC.

This chain uses TRBV10-3 with TRBJ1-5; unclear D gene. Trimming left V 3 bases short and J 2 bases short, with 8 bases between. Germline loops: CDR1 ENHRY, CDR2 SYGVKD. CDR3 length equals 14 residues. Here the CDR3 reads CAISDSGGNQPQHF. The CDR3 nucleotides are TGTGCCATCAGTGATTCCGGGGGCAATCAGCCCCAGCATTTT.

V and J are TRBV6-6 and TRBJ2-7; TRBD1 matches 7 bases. This CDR3 is built from 14 residues. With V trimmed by 5 bases and J by 1 base, 5 bases remained unmatched. Looked up from germline, CDR1 is MNHNY and CDR2 is SVGAGI (reference sequence). The CDR3 loop reads CASSNRDSSYEQYF. The CDR3 bases are TGTGCCAGCAGTAACCGGGACAGTTCCTACGAGCAGTACTTC.

The chain joins TRBV7-9 to TRBJ2-1; D uncertain. The CDR3 extends over 10 amino acids. V shed 4 bases and J shed 9 bases, with 4 bases lying between them. Per the germline V gene, CDR1 is SEHNR and CDR2 is FQNEAQ (reference sequence). CDR3 coding DNA: TGTGCCAGCAGCTCCCTTGAGCAGTTCTTC. Protein: CASSSLEQFF.

This rearrangement joins TRBV7-3 to TRBJ2-3, with TRBD1 matching over 7 bases. J lost 4 bases, V lost 5 bases, and 9 bases had no gene match. The germline V gene has CDR1 SGHTA and CDR2 FQGTGA. This CDR3 spans 15 amino acids. CDR3: CASSPQTGQADTQYF. As DNA, the CDR3 is TGTGCCAGCAGCCCGCAGACAGGGCAGGCAGATACGCAGTATTTT.

This chain connects TRBV27 to TRBJ1-4; 9 bases align to TRBD1. V gave up 3 bases and J gave up 5 bases; unmatched junction bases: 4. Germline CDR1 is MNHEY and CDR2 is SMNVEV (reference sequence). The CDR3 totals 15 residues. This CDR3 reads CASSFWTGENEKLFF. In DNA form, the CDR3 reads TGTGCCAGCAGTTTCTGGACAGGGGAGAATGAAAAACTGTTTTTT.

In nucleotides, the CDR3 is TGTGCCAGCAGCCAAGATAGCGGGGATCAAGAGACCCAGTACTTC. It specifies CASSQDSGDQETQYF. The chain uses TRBV4-2 and TRBJ2-5; TRBD2 matches 8 bases. The CDR3 runs to 15 residues. Per the germline V gene, CDR1 is LGHNA and CDR2 is YNFKEQ. Unmatched junction bases numbered 2, after V lost 0 bases and J lost 2 bases.

The chain joins TRBV6-5 to TRBJ1-2; 7 bases match TRBD1. V lost 0 bases to trimming and J lost 3 bases; unmatched junction nucleotides: 1. The CDR3 has 14 residues. Germline V lookup: CDR1 MNHEY, CDR2 SVGAGI. DNA for the CDR3: TGTGCCAGCAGTTACTCGGGGACAGACTATGGCTACACCTTC. It is translated as CASSYSGTDYGYTF.